This TCR beta chain was profiled in a study of OX40 agonist ivuxolimab in advanced cancers. Study details: 40% to 50% of patients had received prior checkpoint inhibitor therapy.

Study results and caveats: In the expanded peripheral T cells, antigen specificity was never determined. Both CD4+ and CD8+ T cell populations in blood had undergone clonal expansion by week 6 at 0.1 to 3.0 mg/kg.

As regards this clone: The antigen is not known.

CDR3 size: 13 residues. The germline V gene encodes CDR1 MNHNS and CDR2 SASEGT. With V trimmed by 3 bases and J by 9 bases, 7 bases remained unmatched. The table came from immunoSEQ multiplex PCR; TCRdb's copy has only in-frame clones and leaves some out. In the table there are approximately 99,000 clones, 75% to 95% of which are singletons. The origin of this receptor is an adult with an advanced solid tumor such as melanoma, head and neck, liver or kidney cancer. The chain employs TRBV6-1 and TRBJ1-2, with 7 nucleotides matching TRBD1. The sequencing here drew on CD4+ or CD8+ T cells sorted from blood, taken in a trial of the OX40 agonist ivuxolimab. The CDR3 coding sequence is TGTGCCAGCAGTGACACGACAGGGCGAAGCTACACCTTC. Translating gives CASSDTTGRSYTF.